This entry lists 12 T cell receptor beta chains sequenced from one sample in a study of siplizumab effects on memory and regulatory T cells (dated by TCRdb to between 2019 and 2020). Preparation of the library involved the immunoSEQ multiplex PCR assay. Drawn from immuneACCESS, this table holds only the in-frame rearrangements with V and J called that TCRdb kept. Clones are partly lost; checked studies trace under half to an unresolved V gene and leave the rest unexplained. In this sample the table shows 70,000 or so clones, about 90% of which occur a single time. The top ten hold 25% to 35% of the sample. The sequenced sample consisted of CD8+ T cells sorted from blood. The receptors were gathered from a human donor in good health.

The J gene is TRBJ1-1, the V gene TRBV30, with D maybe TRBD1 (5 bases). The CDR3 spans 14 residues. Looked up from germline, CDR1 is GTSNPN and CDR2 is SVGIG (reference sequence). The ends were cut back, 0 bases at V and 2 bases at J, with 10 bases in the middle. CDR3 in amino acids: CAWSVLGANTEAFF. As DNA, the CDR3 is TGTGCCTGGAGTGTCCTTGGGGCCAACACTGAAGCTTTCTTT.

The chain recombines TRBV27 with TRBJ2-3; no clear D gene. The germline V and J ends were trimmed by 1 base and 6 bases, with 2 bases remaining between them. CDR3 length: 11 residues. Looked up from germline, CDR1 is MNHEY and CDR2 is SMNVEV (reference sequence). The CDR3 loop reads CASSLFDTQYF. The CDR3 DNA reads as TGTGCCAGCAGTTTATTCGATACGCAGTATTTT.

The chain links TRBV7-9 to TRBJ2-7; D not resolved. In germline, CDR1 is SEHNR, CDR2 FQNEAQ (reference sequence). V was trimmed by 1 base and J by 8 bases, leaving 9 bases between them. This CDR3 spans 12 amino acids. The CDR3 DNA reads as TGTGCCAGCAGCTTAGAAGAAGAGAAGCAGTACTTC. Its translation is CASSLEEEKQYF.

This chain links TRBV6-5 with TRBJ2-3; possibly TRBD2 for D (6 bases). The germline CDR1 and CDR2 sequences are MNHEY and SVGAGI. V gave up 2 bases and J gave up 3 bases, with 12 bases separating them. The CDR3 contains 15 residues. The CDR3 nucleotides are TGTGCCAGCAGTTACGCGGGGCTGGGTACAGATACGCAGTATTTT. Encoded protein: CASSYAGLGTDTQYF.

This sequence joins TRBV10-1 and TRBJ2-7, with D possibly being TRBD2 (6 bases). V lost 6 bases to trimming and J lost 3 bases, with 15 bases between them. Germline V lookup: CDR1 WNHNN, CDR2 SYGVQD (reference sequence). The CDR3 totals 14 residues. The CDR3 nucleotides are TGCGCCAGCAGCCGGGACTCGTTCCTCTACGAGCAGTACTTC. This encodes CASSRDSFLYEQYF.

This clone was counted only a few times. The chain uses TRBV10-2 and TRBJ2-3, with TRBD2 matching 8 bases. Germline trimming cut 7 bases from V and 6 bases from J; bases unmatched to any gene: 12. CDR1 WSHSY and CDR2 SAAADI come from the germline V gene. CDR3 length: 15 residues. Written as DNA, the CDR3 is TGCGCCAGCAACCCGCGGGGGGTAGAAGCCGATACGCAGTATTTT. It encodes CASNPRGVEADTQYF.

The gene calls are TRBV7-2 and TRBJ1-4; the D gene is possibly TRBD1 (5 bases). The length of the CDR3 is 15 residues. Germline values: CDR1 SGHTA, CDR2 FQGNSA. V dropped 5 bases and J dropped 2 bases, with 12 bases sitting between them. The CDR3 sequence: CASSNRRTTNEKLFF. For the CDR3, the DNA is TGTGCCAGCAGCAACAGGCGAACTACTAATGAAAAACTGTTTTTT.

This clone was counted a single time. J is TRBJ1-5 and V is TRBV6-5, with a possible D match to TRBD1 (6 bases). V was cut by 3 bases and J by 7 bases, with 13 bases left in between. CDR1 and CDR2 (germline): MNHEY, SVGAGI. This CDR3 comprises 14 residues. In DNA, the CDR3 is TGTGCCAGCAGTTATCAACAGGGTGGACAGCCCCAGCATTTT. Its protein product is CASSYQQGGQPQHF.

The V call is TRBV5-4, the J call TRBJ1-1, with 7 bases matching TRBD1. CDR1 and CDR2 from the germline V gene are SGHNT and YYREEE (reference sequence). V lost 4 bases, J lost 3 bases, and 3 bases stayed unmatched. This CDR3 is 13 amino acids long. The CDR3 loop is CASSGTVDTEAFF. The CDR3 bases are TGTGCCAGCAGCGGGACAGTAGACACTGAAGCTTTCTTT.

The chain couples TRBV29-1 to TRBJ2-5; a weak D match, TRBD2 (7 bases). TRBJ2-7 matches the DNA end more closely, so the J call is doubtful. The CDR3 runs 15 residues. Germline lookup yields CDR1 SQVTM and CDR2 ANQGSEA. The CDR3 DNA reads as TGCAGCGTCCACGAGGGGGAGGGGAGCTTTTACGAGCAGTACTTC. It translates to CSVHEGEGSFYEQYF.

The CDR3 loop reads CASSSLGLQVYEQYF. CDR3 nucleotide sequence: TGTGCCAGCAGTTCCCTGGGACTCCAAGTCTACGAGCAGTACTTC. The chain links TRBV27 to TRBJ2-7; tentative D call: TRBD2 (6 bases). Germline lookup yields CDR1 MNHEY and CDR2 SMNVEV (reference sequence). V was trimmed by 4 bases and J by 3 bases, leaving 16 bases between them. This CDR3 is built from 15 residues.

This clone has just a few counts. The chain uses TRBV30 and TRBJ2-7, with D perhaps TRBD1 (6 bases). Germline CDR1 GTSNPN, CDR2 SVGIG (reference sequence). The CDR3 is 12 residues long. V was shortened by 7 bases and J by 0 bases, with 10 bases between the two germline ends. CDR3: CAFRDISYEQYF. The CDR3 DNA sequence: TGTGCCTTTCGGGACATCTCCTACGAGCAGTACTTC. The whole variable domain, remainder taken from reference TRBV30 and TRBJ2-7, is SQTIHQWPATLVQPVGSPLSLECTVEGTSNPNLYWYRQAAGRGLQLLFYSVGIGQISSEVPQNLSASRPQDRQFILSSKKLLLSDSGFYLCAFRDISYEQYFGPGTRLTVT.